This entry lists 5 T cell receptor beta chains sequenced from one sample in a study of blood T cell repertoires in COVID-19. TCRdb's copy holds only in-frame clones and misses some; the assay was immunoSEQ multiplex PCR. The sample has roughly 280,000 clones; around 89% are singletons. The specimen sequenced was PBMCs or T cells enriched from blood (not recorded which). These receptors were taken from a woman aged 18-35 years who had recovered from COVID-19.

This rearrangement joins TRBV7-9 to TRBJ2-5; possibly TRBD1 for D (6 bases). This CDR3 has 14 amino acids. V was clipped by 8 bases and J by 3 bases, with 16 bases between them. CDR1 is SEHNR, CDR2 FQNEAQ, per germline (reference sequence). This chain's CDR3 is CASGARDTEETQYF. In nucleotides, the CDR3 is TGTGCCAGCGGAGCCCGGGACACTGAAGAGACCCAGTACTTC.

This clone was recorded a few times. The CDR3 region has the DNA TGTGCCAGCAGCCCCCGAGGGGGAAGCTATGGCTACACCTTC. Amino acids: CASSPRGGSYGYTF. This rearrangement joins TRBV9 to TRBJ1-2; possibly TRBD1 for D (6 bases). The germline gives CDR1 SGDLS, CDR2 YYNGEE. The CDR3 loop spans 14 amino acids. The ends were cut back, 4 bases at V and 4 bases at J, with 14 bases in the middle.

The V and J genes are TRBV5-1 and TRBJ2-7; 7 bases match TRBD1. The CDR3 has 15 residues. Trimming took 0 bases from V and 7 from J; bases not matched to a gene: 10. Germline-derived CDR1 and CDR2 are SGHRS and YFSETQ. The CDR3 nucleotides read TGCGCCAGCAGCTTGGATGGGGACAGATCAGGGGAGCAGTACTTC. It codes for CASSLDGDRSGEQYF.

Of note for this clone: The same CDR3 can be traced to other DNA sequences in this sample. This rearrangement joins TRBV18 to TRBJ1-1, with 7 bases fitting TRBD1. Germline CDR1 KGHSH, CDR2 LQKENI. The CDR3 spans 15 residues. V lost 1 base to trimming and J lost 0 bases; unmatched junction nucleotides: 2. CDR3 region: CASSPRDSMNTEAFF. The CDR3 DNA reads TGTGCCAGCTCACCACGGGACAGCATGAACACTGAAGCTTTCTTT.

The V gene is TRBV19, the J gene TRBJ1-1; D ambiguous. CDR3 size: 16 residues. V was pared by 6 bases and J by 0 bases, with 17 bases between. From germline, CDR1 is LNHDA and CDR2 SQIVND (reference sequence). The DNA for the CDR3 is TGTGCCAGTAGCACGGCTGCAGGAACCTTGAACACTGAAGCTTTCTTT. It translates to CASSTAAGTLNTEAFF.